The 26 T cell receptor beta chains in this list originate from one sample, sequenced in a study of T cells in localized non-small cell lung cancer. The method was immunoSEQ multiplex PCR; TCRdb's version includes in-frame clones alone and lacks a portion of them. The data show around 30,000 clones, roughly 86% seen once. Sample: peripheral blood, taken before any cancer treatment. The origin of the receptors is a male donor at least 60 years old with stage I lung adenocarcinoma.

The rearrangement links TRBV5-1 to TRBJ1-2; possibly TRBD1 for D (5 bases). The CDR3 has 14 amino acids. Trimming took off 0 bases at V and 6 bases at J, with 12 bases between the two ends. The V gene's germline CDR1 is SGHRS and CDR2 YFSETQ. The CDR3: CASSLAGGVDGYTF. In DNA form, the CDR3 reads TGCGCCAGCAGCTTGGCCGGAGGGGTGGATGGCTACACCTTC. The whole variable domain, filled in from reference TRBV5-1 and TRBJ1-2, reads KAGVTQTPRYLIKTRGQQVTLSCSPISGHRSVSWYQQTPGQGLQFLFEYFSETQRNKGNFPGRFSGRQFSNSRSEMNVSTLELGDSALYLCASSLAGGVDGYTFGSGTRLTVV.

This clone was seen a handful of times. The genes are TRBV11-2 and TRBJ1-1; D gene unclear. In germline, CDR1 is SGHAT, CDR2 FQNNGV. The CDR3 consists of 12 residues. The V end was cut by 5 bases, the J end by 7 bases, with 11 bases between. Here the CDR3 reads CASSLAGFEAFF. In DNA, the CDR3 is TGTGCCAGCAGCCTCGCCGGTTTTGAAGCTTTCTTT. The full variable domain, in which reference TRBV11-2 and TRBJ1-1 provide the parts outside the CDR3, is EAGVAQSPRYKIIEKRQSVAFWCNPISGHATLYWYQQILGQGPKLLIQFQNNGVVDDSQLPKDRFSAERLKGVDSTLKIQPAKLEDSAVYLCASSLAGFEAFFGQGTRLTVV.

The chain links TRBV5-1 to TRBJ2-3; 12 bases align to TRBD2. Trimming removed 5 bases from V and 4 bases from J; junction bases left unmatched: 5. The V gene's germline CDR1 is SGHRS and CDR2 YFSETQ. This CDR3 region has 15 residues. CDR3 bases: TGCGCCAGCAGTCTGGGACTAGCGGGCCCAGATACGCAGTATTTT. It translates to CASSLGLAGPDTQYF.

V and J are TRBV19 and TRBJ2-2; 7 bases fit TRBD1. V lost 4 bases to trimming and J lost 0 bases; unmatched junction nucleotides: 8. From germline, CDR1 is LNHDA and CDR2 SQIVND (reference sequence). CDR3 length: 17 residues. Written as DNA, the CDR3 is TGTGCCAGTAGTAGAAAGACAGGGCCTACGAACACCGGGGAGCTGTTTTTT. It encodes CASSRKTGPTNTGELFF.

This chain links TRBV7-9 with TRBJ1-1; D is ambiguous. The CDR3 is 12 residues long. In germline, CDR1 is SEHNR, CDR2 FQNEAQ (reference sequence). V was clipped by 5 bases and J by 12 bases, with 16 bases between them. Here the CDR3 DNA reads TGTGCCAGCAGCCCAGATTCGGGTGTGACTTTCTTT. Amino acid sequence: CASSPDSGVTFF.

The chain links TRBV19 to TRBJ2-7; possibly TRBD1 for D (6 bases). V was cut by 6 bases and J by 5 bases, with 14 bases left in between. This CDR3 spans 13 amino acids. Germline assignment: CDR1 LNHDA and CDR2 SQIVND (reference sequence). CDR3 amino acids: CASSPQGIHEQYF. DNA for the CDR3: TGTGCCAGTAGCCCCCAGGGGATCCACGAGCAGTACTTC.

DNA of the CDR3: TGTGCCAGCTCACCATCCGGGGGGAACACAGATACGCAGTATTTT. It translates to CASSPSGGNTDTQYF. This chain links TRBV18 with TRBJ2-3; 7 bases align to TRBD2. V shed 2 bases and J 2 bases; nucleotides not matched to a gene: 4. From germline, CDR1 is KGHSH and CDR2 LQKENI. The CDR3 sequence is 15 residues long.

The chain carries TRBV11-2 and TRBJ2-7, with 10 bases matching TRBD2. Germline trimming cut 2 bases from V and 6 bases from J; bases unmatched to any gene: 7. The germline V gene encodes CDR1 SGHAT and CDR2 FQNNGV. The CDR3 is 15 residues long. The CDR3 here is CASSLTLLAGGEQYF. Written as DNA, the CDR3 is TGTGCCAGCAGCTTAACTCTCTTAGCGGGGGGCGAGCAGTACTTC.

The V and J genes are TRBV4-3 and TRBJ2-2, with a tentative D call TRBD1 (6 bases). The V and J ends lost 0 bases and 1 base respectively, with 15 bases between them. The CDR3 extends over 18 amino acids. Germline V gene data show CDR1 as LGHNA and CDR2 as YSLEER. CDR3 protein: CASSQDPPIGGNTGELFF. The CDR3, as DNA: TGCGCCAGCAGCCAAGATCCCCCCATAGGGGGGAACACCGGGGAGCTGTTTTTT.

The chain couples TRBV5-1 to TRBJ2-5; no firm D call. The germline V gene encodes CDR1 SGHRS and CDR2 YFSETQ. Trimming removed 6 bases from V and 0 bases from J, with 18 bases in between. The CDR3 contains 16 residues. The CDR3 DNA is TGCGCCAGCACCCCAGGATCGTCCGTAAACCAAGAGACCCAGTACTTC. Amino acid sequence: CASTPGSSVNQETQYF.

This clone came up once. V usage is TRBV19 and J usage is TRBJ1-6; D remains ambiguous. The length of the CDR3 is 13 residues. The V gene lost 11 bases and the J gene lost 7 bases, with 15 bases spanning the gap. Germline assignment: CDR1 LNHDA and CDR2 SQIVND (reference sequence). The chain's CDR3 is CAGCQEINSPLHF. For the CDR3, the DNA is TGTGCCGGCTGTCAAGAAATAAATTCACCCCTCCACTTT. Using reference TRBV19 and TRBJ1-6 for the parts outside the CDR3, the full variable domain is DGGITQSPKYLFRKEGQNVTLSCEQNLNHDAMYWYRQDPGQGLRLIYYSQIVNDFQKGDIAEGYSVSREKKESFPLTVTSAQKNPTAFYLCAGCQEINSPLHFGNGTRLTVT.

V usage is TRBV27 and J usage is TRBJ2-6; a possible D gene is TRBD2 (5 bases). The CDR3 is made up of 14 amino acids. Trimming shortened V by 8 bases and J by 4 bases, and 12 bases separated the two germline ends. CDR1 and CDR2 from the germline V gene are MNHEY and SMNVEV (reference sequence). CDR3 protein: CASGSRGGANVLTF. CDR3 bases: TGTGCCAGCGGTTCCCGGGGAGGGGCCAACGTCCTGACTTTC.

The chain has TRBV4-2 and TRBJ2-3, with 13 bases matching TRBD2. The CDR3 has 16 amino acids. The V gene's germline CDR1 is LGHNA and CDR2 YNFKEQ. The J segment lost 0 bases and the V segment lost 4 bases, leaving 1 base of the junction unmatched. Written as DNA, the CDR3 is TGTGCCAGCAGCCGGACTAGCGGGGGAAGCACAGATACGCAGTATTTT. It yields the protein CASSRTSGGSTDTQYF.

This chain joins TRBV11-2 and TRBJ2-1; 13 bases map to TRBD2. This CDR3 is 15 amino acids long. Looked up from germline, CDR1 is SGHAT and CDR2 is FQNNGV. The V and J ends lost 0 bases and 9 bases, in that order; junction bases with no gene match: 2. In DNA, the CDR3 is TGTGCCAGCAGCTTAGACGGACTAGCGGGGGTTGAGCAGTTCTTC. This sequence encodes CASSLDGLAGVEQFF.

The chain is built from TRBV7-8 and TRBJ1-6; 8 nucleotides align to TRBD1. The germline V gene has CDR1 SGHVS and CDR2 FQNEAQ. Losses at the gene ends were 5 bases for V and 7 bases for J; bases not matched to a gene: 7. The CDR3 has 15 residues. CDR3 bases: TGTGCCAGCAGCCTAGGACAGGGACCAAATTCACCCCTCCACTTT. Translation: CASSLGQGPNSPLHF.

The chain uses TRBV7-8 and TRBJ2-5; no reliable D call. The CDR3 totals 14 residues. Germline V gene lookup returns CDR1 SGHVS and CDR2 FQNEAQ. V was shortened by 0 bases and J by 5 bases, with 10 bases between the two germline ends. In DNA, the CDR3 is TGTGCCAGCAGCTTAGCTGGGCGTGGGGAGACCCAGTACTTC. Encoded protein: CASSLAGRGETQYF.

The V call is TRBV19, the J call TRBJ2-2, with TRBD1 identical over 9 bases. The CDR3 is 15 amino acids. In germline, CDR1 is LNHDA, CDR2 SQIVND (reference sequence). The J segment lost 4 bases and the V segment lost 4 bases, leaving 4 bases of the junction unmatched. This chain's CDR3 is CASSTTGGLTGELFF. The DNA for the CDR3 is TGTGCCAGTAGTACTACAGGGGGCCTCACCGGGGAGCTGTTTTTT.

The chain uses TRBV30 and TRBJ1-1; weak D call: TRBD1 (5 bases). Germline V gene sequence: CDR1 GTSNPN, CDR2 SVGIG (reference sequence). The CDR3 has 13 residues. V gave up 2 bases and J gave up 1 base, with 8 bases separating them. The CDR3 reads CAWSMGGNTEAFF. Written as DNA, the CDR3 is TGTGCCTGGAGTATGGGGGGGAACACTGAAGCTTTCTTT.

V is TRBV4-3 and J is TRBJ2-2; D is perhaps TRBD1 or TRBD2 (5 bases each). Germline assignment: CDR1 LGHNA and CDR2 YSLEER. The ends were cut back, 4 bases at V and 0 bases at J, with 15 bases in the middle. CDR3 length equals 17 residues. CDR3 nucleotides: TGCGCCAGCAGCCTGGGACGGGACCTTCCGAACACCGGGGAGCTGTTTTTT. It codes for CASSLGRDLPNTGELFF.

The chain links TRBV4-1 to TRBJ1-3; weak D call: TRBD1 (6 bases). Germline V gene lookup returns CDR1 MGHRA and CDR2 YSYEKL. V gave up 0 bases and J gave up 8 bases, with 11 bases separating them. The CDR3 spans 14 residues. The CDR3 coding sequence is TGCGCCAGCAGCCAAGATCGGTCAGGGGACACCATATATTTT. It specifies CASSQDRSGDTIYF.

The V and J genes are TRBV18 and TRBJ2-7; a weak D match, TRBD2 (6 bases). Trimming took 0 bases from V and 7 from J, leaving 16 bases between them. Germline V gene sequence: CDR1 KGHSH, CDR2 LQKENI. This CDR3 contains 15 residues. The DNA for the CDR3 is TGTGCCAGCTCACCACCTACCTCGACCCGGGGGGAGCAGTACTTC. Its protein is CASSPPTSTRGEQYF. Combining the CDR3 with reference TRBV18 and TRBJ2-7 gives the whole variable domain NAGVMQNPRHLVRRRGQEARLRCSPMKGHSHVYWYRQLPEEGLKFMVYLQKENIIDESGMPKERFSAEFPKEGPSILRIQQVVRGDSAAYFCASSPPTSTRGEQYFGPGTRLTVT.

J is TRBJ2-2 and V is TRBV9, with D perhaps TRBD1 or TRBD2 (6 bases each). The CDR3 is 12 residues long. Deletions cut 7 bases from V and 7 bases from J, with 11 bases between. The germline CDR1 and CDR2 sequences are SGDLS and YYNGEE. CDR3 DNA sequence: TGTGCCAGCGAAGGGGGGATCGGGGAGCTGTTTTTT. Translation gives CASEGGIGELFF.

V usage is TRBV30 and J usage is TRBJ2-7, with D tentatively TRBD1 (6 bases). From germline, CDR1 is GTSNPN and CDR2 SVGIG (reference sequence). This CDR3 is 13 amino acids long. V shed 0 bases and J shed 9 bases, with 15 bases lying between them. CDR3 in DNA: TGTGCCTGGAGTGTACAGGGCTCGAGAGGGCAGTACTTC. This gives the protein CAWSVQGSRGQYF. The full variable domain, its missing parts supplied by reference TRBV30 and TRBJ2-7, is SQTIHQWPATLVQPVGSPLSLECTVEGTSNPNLYWYRQAAGRGLQLLFYSVGIGQISSEVPQNLSASRPQDRQFILSSKKLLLSDSGFYLCAWSVQGSRGQYFGPGTRLTVT.

The V and J genes are TRBV18 and TRBJ1-3, with 7 bases that match TRBD1. Trimming took 5 bases from V and 3 from J; bases not matched to a gene: 4. CDR3 length: 14 residues. Germline CDR1 is KGHSH and CDR2 is LQKENI. The CDR3 protein is CASSNRDSGNTIYF. In DNA, the CDR3 is TGTGCCAGCTCAAACCGGGACAGTGGAAACACCATATATTTT. Together with reference TRBV18 and TRBJ1-3, the CDR3 gives the full variable domain: NAGVMQNPRHLVRRRGQEARLRCSPMKGHSHVYWYRQLPEEGLKFMVYLQKENIIDESGMPKERFSAEFPKEGPSILRIQQVVRGDSAAYFCASSNRDSGNTIYFGEGSWLTVV.

J is TRBJ2-7 and V is TRBV6-4; D not certain. Germline lookup yields CDR1 MRHNA and CDR2 SNTAGT. The CDR3 runs 14 residues. Trimming cost V 4 bases and J 5 bases, with 15 bases left between them. CDR3 nucleotide sequence: TGTGCCAGCAGTGTGTCCCAGGCAAGCCACGAGCAGTACTTC. Protein: CASSVSQASHEQYF.

CDR3: CTAEMNTEAFF. CDR3 DNA: TGCACGGCAGAGATGAACACTGAAGCTTTCTTT. The chain uses TRBV29-1 and TRBJ1-1; D is undetermined. CDR3 length: 11 residues. The germline V gene has CDR1 SQVTM and CDR2 ANQGSEA.